This note documents a single T cell receptor (beta chain) sequence. Its target is unknown. V was trimmed by 8 bases and J by 6 bases, leaving 4 bases between them. The CDR3 has 10 amino acids. Germline CDR1 MDHEN, CDR2 SYDVKM. The repertoire was sequenced with immunoSEQ multiplex PCR; TCRdb's copy has only in-frame clones and lacks some. This sample has 80,000 or so clones, with 70% to 80% found just once. The record originates from a study of T cell responses to AZD1222 COVID-19 vaccine. Study conclusions and caveats: The number of AZD1222 recipients seropositive at baseline was only 5 to 7. Females outnumbered males among donors, who were mostly white British; clonal diversity was possibly underestimated. Two doses of AZD1222 preceded a rise in Spike-specific TCR breadth and depth. Targets within unmutated variant regions were reportedly found for nearly half of spike-specific TCRs.

V gene TRBV28 combines with J gene TRBJ1-4; D is ambiguous. This clonotype was sampled from an adult who received the MenACWY meningococcal vaccine as a control. This sample comprised peripheral blood, obtained 28 days after the second dose of the MenACWY control vaccine. The CDR3 coding sequence is TGTGCCAGCGGGGATGAAAAACTGTTTTTT. It encodes CASGDEKLFF.